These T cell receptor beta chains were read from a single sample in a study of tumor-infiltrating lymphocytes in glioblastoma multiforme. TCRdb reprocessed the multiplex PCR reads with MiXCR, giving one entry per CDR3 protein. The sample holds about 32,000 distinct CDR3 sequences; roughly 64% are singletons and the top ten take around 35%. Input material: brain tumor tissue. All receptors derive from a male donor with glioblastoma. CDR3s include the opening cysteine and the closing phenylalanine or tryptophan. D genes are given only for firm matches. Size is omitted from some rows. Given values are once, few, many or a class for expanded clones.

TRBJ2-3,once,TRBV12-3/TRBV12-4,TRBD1,TGTGCCAACAGTTTATGGCAGGGGGACACAGATTCGCAGTATTTT,CANSLWQGDTDSQYF
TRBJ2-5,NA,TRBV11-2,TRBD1,TGTGCCAGCAGCTTTTCGCGTCACAGGGGGTCGCAAGAGACCCAGTACTTC,CASSFSRHRGSQETQYF
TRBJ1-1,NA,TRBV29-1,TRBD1,TGCAGCGTCTCCGGGACAGGGAACTCTGAAGCTTTCTTT,CSVSGTGNSEAFF
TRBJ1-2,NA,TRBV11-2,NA,TGTGCCAGCAGCTTAGCGAGGGACTATGGCTACACCTTC,CASSLARDYGYTF
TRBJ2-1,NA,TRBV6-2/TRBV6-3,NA,TGTGCCAGCACGGAGCGGTCTAGGAATGGGGATAAGCAGTTCTTC,CASTERSRNGDKQFF
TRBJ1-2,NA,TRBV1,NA,TGCACCAGCAGGACATACAGGGCCTCCAACTATGGCTACACCTTC,CTSRTYRASNYGYTF
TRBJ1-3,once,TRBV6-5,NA,TGTGCCAACAGTTACTCCGACGGAAACACTATATATTTT,CANSYSDGNTIYF
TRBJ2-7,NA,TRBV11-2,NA,TGTGCCAGCAGCCTCTCTAGCCTAGCACTGTACGAGCAATACTTC,CASSLSSLALYEQYF
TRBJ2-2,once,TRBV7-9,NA,TGTGCCAGCAGCTCACCCTTCCGAGTCGGGGAGCTGTTTTTT,CASSSPFRVGELFF
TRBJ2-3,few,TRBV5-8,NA,TGTGTCAGCAGCGTGATCGACTCTAGCACAGATACGCAGTATTTT,CVSSVIDSSTDTQYF
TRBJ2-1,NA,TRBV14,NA,TGTGCCAGCAGCCGCCACTTCAATGAGCAGTTCTTC,CASSRHFNEQFF
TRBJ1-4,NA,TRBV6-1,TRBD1,TGCGCCAGCAGAGAAGGGACAGTGGCGAATGAAAAACTGTTTTTT,CASREGTVANEKLFF
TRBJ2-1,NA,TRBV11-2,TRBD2,TGTGCCAGCAGCTCTAGGACTAGCGGGAGCTCCTACAGTGAGCAGTTCTTT,CASSSRTSGSSYSEQFF
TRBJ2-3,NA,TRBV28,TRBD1,TGTGCCAGCAGGCGGGACAGGAGCACAGATACGCAGTATTTT,CASRRDRSTDTQYF
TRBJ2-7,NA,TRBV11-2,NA,TGTGCCATCAGCTCCTCTAGCCTAACACTATACGAGCAGTACTTC,CAISSSSLTLYEQYF
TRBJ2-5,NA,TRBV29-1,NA,TGCAGCGTGAACAGGGTGCGGGAGATCCAGCACTTC,CSVNRVREIQHF
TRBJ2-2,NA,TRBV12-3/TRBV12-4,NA,TGTGGCAGCAGTTTTATCAGGAACACCGGGGAGCTGTTTTTT,CGSSFIRNTGELFF
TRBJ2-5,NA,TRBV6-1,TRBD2,TGTGCCAGCAGCAGACTAGCGGGAGGGGAAGACACTCAGTACTTC,CASSRLAGGEDTQYF
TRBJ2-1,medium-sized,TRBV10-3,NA,TGTGCCATCAGTGAGTCGATGTTAGGGAGGCTGATCTACAATGAGCAGTTCTTC,CAISESMLGRLIYNEQFF
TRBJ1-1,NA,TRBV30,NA,TGTGCCTGGAGTGTAGGAGGCCCCACTGAAGCTTTCTTT,CAWSVGGPTEAFF
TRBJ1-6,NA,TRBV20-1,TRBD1,TGCAATGCTAATCAGGGGGCCAGGTCCTATAACTCACCCCTCCACTTT,CNANQGARSYNSPLHF
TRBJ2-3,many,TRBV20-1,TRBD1,TGCAGTGCTAGTTGGTTTGGGACAGGGACGCAGTATTTT,CSASWFGTGTQYF
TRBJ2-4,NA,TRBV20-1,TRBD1,TGCAGTGCTAGAGACCCGGACAGGTGGATTCGGAAAGCCAAGAACATTCAGTCCTTC,CSARDPDRWIRKAKNIQSF
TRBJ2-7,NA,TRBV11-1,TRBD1,TGTGCCAGCCGACAGGGGCGCGAGCAGTACTTC,CASRQGREQYF
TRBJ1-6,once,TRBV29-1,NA,TGCAGCGTTGCCAGGGTCAGAGAAGCAACCCTCGTCTTT,CSVARVREATLVF
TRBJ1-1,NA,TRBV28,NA,TGTGCCAGCAGTTTTACCCCAGCTACTGAATCTTTCTTT,CASSFTPATESFF
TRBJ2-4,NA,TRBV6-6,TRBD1,TGTACCAGCAGTTACTTACCGGGACAGGGGGCGTTTGATGGCTCGAACACTCAGTACTTC,CTSSYLPGQGAFDGSNTQYF
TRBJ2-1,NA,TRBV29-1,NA,TGCAGCGCCGTCGGCACCTGGAATGAGCAGTTTTTC,CSAVGTWNEQFF
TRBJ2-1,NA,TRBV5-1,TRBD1,TGCGCCAGCAGCTTGGGCGGACAGGGGGCAAGGAATGAGCAGTTCTTC,CASSLGGQGARNEQFF
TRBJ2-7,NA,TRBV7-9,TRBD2,TGTGCCAGCAGCTCTCCCAAGCGGGGGCACGAGCAGTACTTC,CASSSPKRGHEQYF
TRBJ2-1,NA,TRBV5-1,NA,TGCGCCAGCTCGGAGGCCGGGGGCGATGAGCAGTTCTTC,CASSEAGGDEQFF